Shown below are 27 T cell receptor beta chains from a single sample sequenced in a study of T cell repertoires in cytomegalovirus infection. One entry per CDR3 protein results from TCRdb running MiXCR on the reads. In the table there are about 740,000 distinct CDR3 sequences, about 33% of which are singletons. These receptors lack a known antigen. Sequenced here: cultured PBMCs, sampled from culture after CMV antigen stimulation. Receptor source: a human donor in good health (CMV status not recorded). Some clones in this sample may be carry-over from other donors' samples.

This clonotype was recorded a few times. This sequence joins TRBV18 and TRBJ2-3; D is undetermined. Germline values: CDR1 KGHSH, CDR2 LQKENI. The CDR3 covers 14 residues. V was clipped by 1 base and J by 3 bases, with 8 bases between them. The DNA for the CDR3 is TGTGCCAGCTCACCACGTGAACAGACAGATACGCAGTATTTT. As protein: CASSPREQTDTQYF. Drawing the rest from reference TRBV18 and TRBJ2-3, the complete variable domain is NAGVMQNPRHLVRRRGQEARLRCSPMKGHSHVYWYRQLPEEGLKFMVYLQKENIIDESGMPKERFSAEFPKEGPSILRIQQVVRGDSAAYFCASSPREQTDTQYFGPGTRLTVL.

This clonotype showed up many times. The chain has TRBV7-6 and TRBJ1-4; D is perhaps TRBD1 (5 bases). Germline V gene data show CDR1 as SGHVS and CDR2 as FNYEAQ. This CDR3 spans 14 amino acids. Trimming removed 3 bases from V and 7 bases from J, with 12 bases in between. In DNA, the CDR3 is TGTGCCAGCAGCTTGGGGCCGGGATCTGAAAAACTGTTTTTT. Its translation is CASSLGPGSEKLFF.

This clonotype was found many times. The chain carries TRBV7-2 and TRBJ1-2; D unclear. Trimming stripped 1 base from V and 2 bases from J, with 11 bases between. This CDR3 has 15 amino acids. Per germline, CDR1 SGHTA and CDR2 FQGNSA. In nucleotides, the CDR3 is TGTGCCAGCAGCTTAGACAGCGCCCTCAACTATGGCTACACCTTC. Protein: CASSLDSALNYGYTF.

Ten or more counts support this clonotype. The chain couples TRBV19 to TRBJ2-4; D possibly corresponds to TRBD2 (6 bases). V lost 7 bases to trimming and J lost 0 bases, with 16 bases between them. Germline V gives CDR1 LNHDA, CDR2 SQIVND (reference sequence). There are 16 residues in the CDR3. Here the CDR3 reads CASTPRGTLAKNIQYF. The CDR3 nucleotides read TGTGCCAGTACCCCCCGCGGGACCCTAGCCAAAAACATTCAGTACTTC.

This clonotype was observed a single time. The chain carries TRBV6-2 or TRBV6-3 and TRBJ2-3; D is possibly TRBD1 (5 bases). This CDR3 has 18 residues. Trimming removed 0 bases at V and 2 bases at J, with 18 bases between. The V gene's germline CDR1 is MNHEY and CDR2 SVGEGT. As DNA, the CDR3 is TGTGCCAGCAGTTACTCCACAGTGCCTGGGGCTCCCACAGATACGCAGTATTTT. Its protein is CASSYSTVPGAPTDTQYF.

The chain recombines TRBV30 with TRBJ2-7; 10 bases are shared with TRBD2. Unmatched junction bases numbered 5, after V lost 5 bases and J lost 7 bases. The CDR3 spans 12 residues. CDR1 is GTSNPN, CDR2 SVGIG, per germline (reference sequence). The CDR3 DNA is TGTGCCTGGGCGCTAGCGGGAGATGAGCAGTACTTC. Translated: CAWALAGDEQYF.

The sample holds a few counts of this clonotype. This chain connects TRBV19 to TRBJ1-2; D is undetermined. CDR1 LNHDA and CDR2 SQIVND come from the germline V gene (reference sequence). V lost 3 bases, J lost 4 bases, and 9 bases lay in between. The CDR3 length is 13 residues. CDR3 DNA: TGTGCCAGTAGTATGACGGCTTCCTATGGCTACACCTTC. This encodes CASSMTASYGYTF.

V gene TRBV7-8 combines with J gene TRBJ2-1, with D possibly being TRBD2 (5 bases). V was pared by 1 base and J by 2 bases, with 12 bases between. Germline V gives CDR1 SGHVS, CDR2 FQNEAQ. CDR3 size: 16 residues. CDR3: CASSLGRGIPYNEQFF. The CDR3 DNA is TGTGCCAGCAGCTTAGGTCGAGGGATTCCCTACAATGAGCAGTTCTTC.

The chain recombines TRBV9 with TRBJ1-2, with D possibly matching TRBD1 (5 bases). The length of the CDR3 is 16 residues. The V gene's germline CDR1 is SGDLS and CDR2 YYNGEE. V was shortened by 3 bases and J by 4 bases, with 19 bases between the two germline ends. The CDR3 here is CASSARTPPYSYGYTF. CDR3 DNA: TGTGCCAGCAGCGCCCGGACACCACCCTATTCCTATGGCTACACCTTC.

This clonotype has a handful of counts. This sequence joins TRBV6-5 and TRBJ2-1; 10 bases match TRBD2. Germline assignment: CDR1 MNHEY and CDR2 SVGAGI. The CDR3 sequence is 15 residues long. J lost 7 bases, V lost 4 bases, and 7 bases had no gene match. The CDR3 DNA is TGTGCCAGCAGTTTACTAGCGGGATCCACGAATGAGCAGTTCTTC. Translating gives CASSLLAGSTNEQFF.

A single count supports this clonotype. The V call is TRBV19, the J call TRBJ1-1; perhaps TRBD1 as D (6 bases). Per the germline V gene, CDR1 is LNHDA and CDR2 is SQIVND (reference sequence). V gave up 8 bases and J gave up 3 bases, with 16 bases separating them. The CDR3 is 14 amino acids. CDR3 in DNA: TGTGCCAGTTGGGCCCTACAGGGCGACACTGAAGCTTTCTTT. It specifies CASWALQGDTEAFF.

V usage is TRBV12-3 or TRBV12-4 and J usage is TRBJ2-5; D could derive from TRBD1 or TRBD2 (6 bases each). This CDR3 has 14 amino acids. With 5 bases removed from V and 7 bases from J, the gap between germline ends came to 17 bases. CDR3 sequence: CASSGGGTSGTQYF. CDR3 DNA: TGTGCCAGCAGTGGGGGCGGGACAAGCGGGACCCAGTACTTC.

The V gene is TRBV4-2, the J gene TRBJ1-6, with D perhaps matching TRBD1 (5 bases). CDR3 length: 17 amino acids. Germline CDR1 LGHNA, CDR2 YNFKEQ. V lost 3 bases and J 6 bases, leaving 18 bases between the germline ends. The CDR3 sequence is CASSQDPRGSANSPLHF. The CDR3 DNA reads as TGTGCCAGCAGCCAGGATCCGAGGGGATCCGCTAATTCACCCCTCCACTTT.

This clonotype has a handful of counts. The rearrangement joins TRBV12-3 or TRBV12-4 to TRBJ1-1; D perhaps matches TRBD1 (5 bases). Trimming shortened V by 7 bases and J by 5 bases, and 17 bases separated the two germline ends. The CDR3 length is 14 residues. The CDR3 coding sequence is TGTGCCAGCAACCAGGGCGGTGGCGGGACTGAAGCTTTCTTT. Protein product: CASNQGGGGTEAFF.

The gene calls are TRBV10-3 and TRBJ1-1; D remains ambiguous. The CDR3 length is 13 residues. The germline V and J ends were trimmed by 0 bases and 5 bases, with 7 bases remaining between them. Germline V gives CDR1 ENHRY, CDR2 SYGVKD. The CDR3 is CAISESPETEAFF. CDR3 DNA: TGTGCCATCAGTGAGTCTCCAGAAACTGAAGCTTTCTTT.

This clonotype has only a few counts. As DNA, the CDR3 is TGCGCCAGCAGCCAAGGAGGACAGGGGCCCGAGTTATCCTACAATGAGCAGTTCTTC. Translated, it gives CASSQGGQGPELSYNEQFF. The chain has TRBV4-1 and TRBJ2-1; 9 bases agree with TRBD1. V lost 1 base and J lost 1; bases outside the gene matches: 11. CDR3 length: 19 amino acids. Germline-derived CDR1 and CDR2 are MGHRA and YSYEKL.

The chain links TRBV29-1 to TRBJ2-7; the D gene is possibly TRBD1 (5 bases). The V gene's germline CDR1 is SQVTM and CDR2 ANQGSEA. Trimming shortened V by 3 bases and J by 6 bases, and 15 bases separated the two germline ends. This CDR3 is 13 amino acids long. CDR3 sequence: CSVDFWGMSEQYF. Here the CDR3 DNA reads TGCAGCGTTGATTTCTGGGGCATGAGCGAGCAGTACTTC.

The rearrangement links TRBV27 to TRBJ2-1; 10 positions match TRBD2. V lost 5 bases and J lost 6; bases outside the gene matches: 7. This CDR3 is 15 amino acids long. CDR1 MNHEY and CDR2 SMNVEV come from the germline V gene (reference sequence). The CDR3 region is CASSPLAGVGNEQFF. The CDR3 DNA reads TGTGCCAGCAGTCCTCTAGCGGGAGTTGGCAATGAGCAGTTCTTC.

The chain employs TRBV6-5 and TRBJ2-5; 15 nucleotides agree with TRBD2. This CDR3 is 20 amino acids long. CDR1 MNHEY and CDR2 SVGAGI come from the germline V gene. V was clipped by 5 bases and J by 0 bases; unmatched bases: 13. CDR3 DNA sequence: TGTGCCAGCAGTCCCCGTCCAGGGACTAGCGGGGGGACGTACCAAGAGACCCAGTACTTC. This sequence encodes CASSPRPGTSGGTYQETQYF.

The chain's CDR3 is CASSRRVGGANVLTF. CDR3 DNA: TGTGCCAGCAGCAGAAGAGTTGGAGGGGCCAACGTCCTGACTTTC. The chain has TRBV5-6 and TRBJ2-6, with D hard to call. This CDR3 comprises 15 residues. Germline V CDR1 and CDR2: SGHDT, YYEEEE. V was trimmed by 4 bases and J by 4 bases, leaving 12 bases between them. Full variable domain (remainder filled in from reference TRBV5-6 and TRBJ2-6): DAGVTQSPTHLIKTRGQQVTLRCSPKSGHDTVSWYQQALGQGPQFIFQYYEEEERQRGNFPDRFSGHQFPNYSSELNVNALLLGDSALYLCASSRRVGGANVLTFGAGSRLTVL.

The J gene is TRBJ1-5, the V gene TRBV9; D unclear. V lost 6 bases and J 9 bases, leaving 4 bases between the germline ends. Germline-derived CDR1 and CDR2 are SGDLS and YYNGEE. This CDR3 is built from 9 residues. The CDR3 DNA is TGTGCCAGCACCAGGCCCCAGCATTTT. Translated: CASTRPQHF.

The J gene is TRBJ2-1, the V gene TRBV7-9, with TRBD1 matching 7 bases. V trimming: 5 bases; J trimming: 7 bases; junction bases outside the gene matches: 11. Germline V gene sequence: CDR1 SEHNR, CDR2 FQNEAQ (reference sequence). This CDR3 has 15 amino acids. The CDR3 here is CASSPRKGAINEQFF. The CDR3 region has the DNA TGTGCCAGCAGCCCTAGGAAGGGGGCTATAAATGAGCAGTTCTTC.

This clonotype was counted a few times. The chain uses TRBV7-8 and TRBJ2-1, with 7 bases fitting TRBD2. CDR3 length equals 16 residues. Losses at the gene ends were 4 bases for V and 6 bases for J; bases not matched to a gene: 12. From germline, CDR1 is SGHVS and CDR2 FQNEAQ. This CDR3 is CASSWEGAGARNEQFF. The CDR3 DNA reads TGTGCCAGCAGCTGGGAAGGGGCGGGAGCCCGCAATGAGCAGTTCTTC.

Only a few counts were recorded for this clonotype. The V and J genes are TRBV7-2 and TRBJ2-1, with D possibly matching TRBD2 (5 bases). The CDR3 covers 14 residues. V shed 3 bases and J shed 7 bases, with 13 bases lying between them. From germline, CDR1 is SGHTA and CDR2 FQGNSA. In DNA form, the CDR3 reads TGTGCCAGCAGCTTTTCAGCGGTAAATAATGAGCAGTTCTTC. It yields the protein CASSFSAVNNEQFF.

This clonotype was detected a few times. V is TRBV4-1 and J is TRBJ1-6, with D possibly TRBD1 on 6 matching bases. From germline, CDR1 is MGHRA and CDR2 YSYEKL. Trimming stripped 0 bases from V and 7 bases from J, with 10 bases between. The CDR3 loop spans 15 amino acids. The CDR3 loop is CASSQESGTNSPLHF. The CDR3, as DNA: TGCGCCAGCAGCCAAGAGTCGGGGACAAATTCACCCCTCCACTTT.

The chain couples TRBV10-3 to TRBJ2-3; no definite D call. CDR1 and CDR2 (germline): ENHRY, SYGVKD. The CDR3 extends over 15 amino acids. V shed 2 bases and J shed 1 base, with 10 bases lying between them. CDR3 DNA sequence: TGTGCCATCAGTGAGGCGGTCCCTGGCACAGATACGCAGTATTTT. This codes for CAISEAVPGTDTQYF.

The chain combines TRBV12-3 or TRBV12-4 with TRBJ1-2; 10 nucleotides match TRBD1. V was clipped by 0 bases and J by 12 bases; unmatched bases: 7. This CDR3 is 14 amino acids long. The CDR3 is CASSLAAGDRGHTF. The CDR3 nucleotides are TGTGCCAGCAGTTTAGCGGCTGGGGACAGGGGTCACACCTTC.